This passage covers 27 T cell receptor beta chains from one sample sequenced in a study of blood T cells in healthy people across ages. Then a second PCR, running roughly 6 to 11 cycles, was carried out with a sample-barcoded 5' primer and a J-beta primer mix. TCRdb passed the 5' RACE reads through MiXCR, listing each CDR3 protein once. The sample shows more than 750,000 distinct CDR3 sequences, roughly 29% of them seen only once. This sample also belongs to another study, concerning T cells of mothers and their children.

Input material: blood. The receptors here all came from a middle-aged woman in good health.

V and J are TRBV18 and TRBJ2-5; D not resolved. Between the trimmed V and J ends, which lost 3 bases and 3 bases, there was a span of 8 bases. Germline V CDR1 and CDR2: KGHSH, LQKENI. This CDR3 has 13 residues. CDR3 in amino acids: CASSPHMKETQYF. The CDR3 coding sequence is TGTGCCAGCTCACCGCACATGAAAGAGACCCAGTACTTC.

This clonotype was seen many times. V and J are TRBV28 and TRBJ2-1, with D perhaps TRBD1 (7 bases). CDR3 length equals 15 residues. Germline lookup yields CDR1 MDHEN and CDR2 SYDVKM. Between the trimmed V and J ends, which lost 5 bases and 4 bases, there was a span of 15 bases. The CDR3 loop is CASSRRGLVYNEQFF. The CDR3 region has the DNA TGTGCCAGCAGTCGGAGGGGGCTGGTGTACAATGAGCAGTTCTTC.

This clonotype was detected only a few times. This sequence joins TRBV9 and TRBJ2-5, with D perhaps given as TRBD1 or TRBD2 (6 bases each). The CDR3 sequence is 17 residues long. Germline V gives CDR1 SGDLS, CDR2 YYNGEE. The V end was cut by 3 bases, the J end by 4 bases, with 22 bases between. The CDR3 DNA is TGTGCCAGCAGCGCAGGGAGGCCCTCCACAGGGTTAGAGACCCAGTACTTC. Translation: CASSAGRPSTGLETQYF.

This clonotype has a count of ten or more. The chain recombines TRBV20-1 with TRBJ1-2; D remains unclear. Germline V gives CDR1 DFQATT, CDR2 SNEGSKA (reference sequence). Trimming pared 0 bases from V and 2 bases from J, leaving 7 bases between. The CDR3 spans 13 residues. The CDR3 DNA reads TGCAGTGCTAGAGAGACACCGAACTATGGCTACACCTTC. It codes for CSARETPNYGYTF.

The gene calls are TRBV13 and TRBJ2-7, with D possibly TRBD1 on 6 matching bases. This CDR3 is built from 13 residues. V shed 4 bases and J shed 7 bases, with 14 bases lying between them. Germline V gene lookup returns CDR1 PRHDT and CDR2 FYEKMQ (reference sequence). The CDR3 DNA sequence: TGTGCCAGCAGCTCAACCCTAGGGGGAGAGCAGTACTTC. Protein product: CASSSTLGGEQYF. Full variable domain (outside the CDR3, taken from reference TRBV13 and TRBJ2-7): AAGVIQSPRHLIKEKRETATLKCYPIPRHDTVYWYQQGPGQDPQFLISFYEKMQSDKGSIPDRFSAQQFSDYHSELNMSSLELGDSALYFCASSSTLGGEQYFGPGTRLTVT.

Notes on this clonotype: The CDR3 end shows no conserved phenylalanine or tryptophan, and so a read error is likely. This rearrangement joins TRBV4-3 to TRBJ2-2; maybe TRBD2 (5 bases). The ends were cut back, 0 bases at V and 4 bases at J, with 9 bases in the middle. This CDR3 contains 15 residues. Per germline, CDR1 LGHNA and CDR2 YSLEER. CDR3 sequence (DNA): TGCGCCAGCAGCCAAGAACAGCGGAGCACCGGGGAGCTGTTTTGT. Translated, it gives CASSQEQRSTGELFC.

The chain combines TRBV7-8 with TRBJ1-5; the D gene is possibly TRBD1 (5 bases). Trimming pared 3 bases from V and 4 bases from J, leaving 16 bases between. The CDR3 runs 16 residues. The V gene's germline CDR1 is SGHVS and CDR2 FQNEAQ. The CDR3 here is CASSFSTEGWNQPQHF. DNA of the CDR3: TGTGCCAGCAGCTTTTCGACAGAGGGCTGGAATCAGCCCCAGCATTTT.

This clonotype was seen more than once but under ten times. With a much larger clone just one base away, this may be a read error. CDR3 sequence (DNA): TGTGCCACCAGTGATGCTACCGGGATATGCAATGAGCAGTTCTTC. This codes for CATSDATGICNEQFF. The rearrangement joins TRBV24-1 to TRBJ2-1; weak D call: TRBD2 (5 bases). Trimming left V 3 bases short and J 6 bases short, with 14 bases between. The length of the CDR3 is 15 residues. CDR1 is KGHDR, CDR2 SFDVKD, per germline.

This CDR3 reads CSAWEPTPRQPQHF. CDR3 sequence (DNA): TGCAGTGCCTGGGAACCAACGCCCCGTCAGCCCCAGCATTTT. The chain is built from TRBV20-1 and TRBJ1-5; D is uncertain. In germline, CDR1 is DFQATT, CDR2 SNEGSKA (reference sequence). Trimming removed 6 bases at V and 6 bases at J, with 18 bases between. This CDR3 spans 14 amino acids.

CDR3 sequence reads: CASSPSGTGETQYF. The CDR3 bases are TGTGCCAGCAGCCCGTCCGGGACAGGAGAGACCCAGTACTTC. The chain carries TRBV12-3 or TRBV12-4 and TRBJ2-5, with 8 positions matching TRBD1. The CDR3 is 14 amino acids. V dropped 6 bases and J dropped 4; count of bases not matched to a gene: 7.

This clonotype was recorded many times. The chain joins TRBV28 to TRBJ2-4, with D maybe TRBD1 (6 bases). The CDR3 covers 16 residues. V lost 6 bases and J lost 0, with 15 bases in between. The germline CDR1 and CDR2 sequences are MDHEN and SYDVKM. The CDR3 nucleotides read TGTGCCAGCAGCCCCACAGGGTTCGTAGCCAAAAACATTCAGTACTTC. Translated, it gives CASSPTGFVAKNIQYF. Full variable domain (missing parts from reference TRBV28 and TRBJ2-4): DVKVTQSSRYLVKRTGEKVFLECVQDMDHENMFWYRQDPGLGLRLIYFSYDVKMKEKGDIPEGYSVSREKKERFSLILESASTNQTSMYLCASSPTGFVAKNIQYFGAGTRLSVL.

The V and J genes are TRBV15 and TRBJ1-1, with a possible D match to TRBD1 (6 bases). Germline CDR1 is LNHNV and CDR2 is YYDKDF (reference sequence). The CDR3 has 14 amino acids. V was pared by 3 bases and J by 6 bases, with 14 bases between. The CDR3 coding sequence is TGTGCCACCAGCAGTCATTCAGGGGACCCTGAAGCTTTCTTT. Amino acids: CATSSHSGDPEAFF.

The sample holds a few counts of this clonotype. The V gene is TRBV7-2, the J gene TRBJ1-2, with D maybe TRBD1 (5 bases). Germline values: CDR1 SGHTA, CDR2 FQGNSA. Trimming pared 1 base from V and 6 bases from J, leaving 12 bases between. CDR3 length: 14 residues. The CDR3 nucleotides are TGTGCCAGCAGCTTAGAGGGCAGGGCACATGGCTACACCTTC. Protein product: CASSLEGRAHGYTF.

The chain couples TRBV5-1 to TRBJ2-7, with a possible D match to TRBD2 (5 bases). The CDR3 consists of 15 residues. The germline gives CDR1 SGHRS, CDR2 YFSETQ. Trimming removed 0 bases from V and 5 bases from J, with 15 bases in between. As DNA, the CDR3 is TGCGCCAGCAGCTTGGAGGCCCGCGGGTATAACGAGCAGTACTTC. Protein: CASSLEARGYNEQYF.

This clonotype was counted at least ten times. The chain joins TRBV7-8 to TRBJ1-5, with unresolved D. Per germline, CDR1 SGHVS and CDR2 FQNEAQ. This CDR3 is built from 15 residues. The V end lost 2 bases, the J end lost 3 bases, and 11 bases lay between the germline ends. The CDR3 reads CASSLWADYNQPQHF. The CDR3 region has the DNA TGTGCCAGCAGCTTATGGGCAGACTACAATCAGCCCCAGCATTTT.

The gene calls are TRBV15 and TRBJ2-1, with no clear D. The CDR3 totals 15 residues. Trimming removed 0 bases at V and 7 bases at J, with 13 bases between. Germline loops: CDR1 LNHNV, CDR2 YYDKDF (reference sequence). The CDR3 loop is CATSRDGLSWNEQFF. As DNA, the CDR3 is TGTGCCACCAGCAGAGATGGGCTTAGCTGGAATGAGCAGTTCTTC.

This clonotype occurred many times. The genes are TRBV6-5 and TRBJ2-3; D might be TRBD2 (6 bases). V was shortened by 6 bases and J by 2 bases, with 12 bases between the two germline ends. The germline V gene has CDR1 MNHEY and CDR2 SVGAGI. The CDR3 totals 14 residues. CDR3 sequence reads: CASREPGLTDTQYF. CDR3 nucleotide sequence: TGTGCCAGCAGGGAACCGGGACTCACAGATACGCAGTATTTT.

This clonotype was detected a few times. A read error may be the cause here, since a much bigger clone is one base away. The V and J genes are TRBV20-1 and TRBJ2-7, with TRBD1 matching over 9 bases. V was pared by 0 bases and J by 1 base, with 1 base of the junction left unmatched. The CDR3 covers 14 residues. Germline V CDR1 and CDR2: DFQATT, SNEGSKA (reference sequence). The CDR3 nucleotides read TGCAGTGCTAGAGATGGGACAGGGTCCTACGAGCAGTACTTC. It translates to CSARDGTGSYEQYF.

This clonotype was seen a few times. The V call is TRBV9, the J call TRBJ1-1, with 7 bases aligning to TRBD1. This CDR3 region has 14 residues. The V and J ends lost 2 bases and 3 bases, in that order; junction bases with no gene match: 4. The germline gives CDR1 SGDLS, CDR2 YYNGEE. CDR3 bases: TGTGCCAGCAGCGTTGGACAGGTCGACACTGAAGCTTTCTTT. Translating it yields CASSVGQVDTEAFF.

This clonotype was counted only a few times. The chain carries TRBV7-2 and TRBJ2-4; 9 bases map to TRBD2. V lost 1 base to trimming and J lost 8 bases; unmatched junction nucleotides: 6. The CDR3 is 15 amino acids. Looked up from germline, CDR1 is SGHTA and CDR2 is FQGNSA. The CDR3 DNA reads TGTGCCAGCAGCTTAGGCGGGGGGGCCAGTTACATTCAGTACTTC. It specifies CASSLGGGASYIQYF.

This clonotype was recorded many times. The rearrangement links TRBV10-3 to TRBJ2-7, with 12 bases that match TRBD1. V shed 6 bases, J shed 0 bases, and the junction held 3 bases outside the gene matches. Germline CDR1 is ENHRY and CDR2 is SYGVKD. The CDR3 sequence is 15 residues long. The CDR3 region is CAIRGTGGFSYEQYF. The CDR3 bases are TGTGCCATCAGGGGGACAGGGGGCTTCTCCTACGAGCAGTACTTC.

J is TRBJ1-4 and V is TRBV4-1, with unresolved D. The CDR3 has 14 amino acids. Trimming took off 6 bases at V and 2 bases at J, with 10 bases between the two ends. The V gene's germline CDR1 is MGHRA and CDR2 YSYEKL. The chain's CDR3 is CASRWGTTNEKLFF. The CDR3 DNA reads TGCGCCAGCAGATGGGGTACTACTAATGAAAAACTGTTTTTT.

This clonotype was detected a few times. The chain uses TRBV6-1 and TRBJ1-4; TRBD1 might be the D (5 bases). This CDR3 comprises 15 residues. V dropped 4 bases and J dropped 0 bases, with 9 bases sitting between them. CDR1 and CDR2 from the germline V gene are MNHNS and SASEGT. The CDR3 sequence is CASSAQQATNEKLFF. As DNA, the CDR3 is TGTGCCAGCAGTGCCCAACAGGCAACTAATGAAAAACTGTTTTTT.

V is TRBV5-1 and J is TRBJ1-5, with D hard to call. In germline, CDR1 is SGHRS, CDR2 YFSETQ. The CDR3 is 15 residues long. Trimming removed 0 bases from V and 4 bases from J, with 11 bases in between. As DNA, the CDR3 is TGCGCCAGCAGCTTGGTTCCGGGAAAGAATCAGCCCCAGCATTTT. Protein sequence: CASSLVPGKNQPQHF.

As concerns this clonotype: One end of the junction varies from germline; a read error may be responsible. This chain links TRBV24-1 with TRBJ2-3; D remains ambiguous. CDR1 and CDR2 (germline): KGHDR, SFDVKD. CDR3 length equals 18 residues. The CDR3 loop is CATSDPPTAPGGTDAQYF. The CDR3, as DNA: TGTGCCACCAGTGATCCCCCGACGGCCCCGGGCGGCACAGATGCGCAGTATTTT.

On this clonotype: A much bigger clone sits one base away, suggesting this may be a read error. CDR3 region: CASRISANYSYTF. CDR3 nucleotides: TGTGCCAGCAGAATAAGTGCTAACTATAGCTACACCTTC. The rearrangement links TRBV7-2 to TRBJ1-2, with D unclear. The CDR3 length is 13 residues. Germline CDR1 reads SGHTA; CDR2 reads FQGNSA.

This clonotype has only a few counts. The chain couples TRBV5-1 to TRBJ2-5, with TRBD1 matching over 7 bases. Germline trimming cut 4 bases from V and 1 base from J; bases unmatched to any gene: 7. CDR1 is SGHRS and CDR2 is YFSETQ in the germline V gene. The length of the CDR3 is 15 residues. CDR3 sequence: CASSLSDRPQETQYF. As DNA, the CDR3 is TGCGCCAGCAGCCTCTCGGACAGGCCCCAAGAGACCCAGTACTTC.